This TCR beta chain was identified during a study of blood T cell repertoires in COVID-19. Study details: Both acute and convalescent COVID-19 samples were obtained from the United States, Italy and Spain. PBMCs, B-cell-depleted T cells, or T cells were the source of the cDNA or gDNA that made up the material.

Per the germline V gene, CDR1 is SQVTM and CDR2 is ANQGSEA. V lost 6 bases, J lost 0 bases, and 4 bases stayed unmatched. The CDR3 extends over 14 amino acids. Original methodology: How many nucleated cells were present was estimated from reference gene primer amplification. The protocol was immunoSEQ multiplex PCR, while the TCRdb copy is restricted to in-frame clones and leaves out a portion. V, J and clone size derive from that table, while D and trimming were established from the DNA sequence. Of roughly 150,000 clones listed, roughly four fifths are singletons. This TCR was recovered from a man in his 60s with active or convalescent COVID-19. The source material was peripheral blood. V is TRBV29-1 and J is TRBJ1-3; 8 nucleotides align to TRBD1. The CDR3 DNA reads TGCAGCGTGAGACAGGGGAGCTCTGGAAACACCATATATTTT. Translated, it gives CSVRQGSSGNTIYF. Full variable domain (missing parts from reference TRBV29-1 and TRBJ1-3): SAVISQKPSRDICQRGTSLTIQCQVDSQVTMMFWYRQQPGQSLTLIATANQGSEATYESGFVIDKFPISRPNLTFSTLTVSNMSPEDSSIYLCSVRQGSSGNTIYFGEGSWLTVV.